This T cell receptor beta chain was profiled in a study of a mutant IDH1 vaccine in newly diagnosed glioma. Concerning this clone itself: Its antigen is unidentified.

Trimming removed 5 bases from V and 8 bases from J; junction bases left unmatched: 9. The CDR3 extends over 14 amino acids. Germline V lookup: CDR1 LNHDA, CDR2 SQIVND (reference sequence). TCRdb's table, derived via immunoSEQ multiplex PCR, lists solely in-frame clones and lacks some. Of 50,000 to 70,000 clones listed, over 80% are singletons. As for time point: week 23, last vaccination. The vaccine gave 300 ug of a 20-mer mutant IDH1 peptide subcutaneously per dose. The J gene is TRBJ1-2, the V gene TRBV19; TRBD1 agrees at 9 bases. This material consisted of PBMCs, taken from a glioma patient whose treatment included an IDH1 peptide vaccine. This sequence was found in a man in his forties or fifties with glioma. The CDR3 loop reads CASSRQGVLGGYTF. Written as DNA, the CDR3 is TGTGCCAGTAGTCGACAGGGGGTTCTGGGAGGCTACACCTTC. Filled out from reference TRBV19 and TRBJ1-2, the complete variable domain reads DGGITQSPKYLFRKEGQNVTLSCEQNLNHDAMYWYRQDPGQGLRLIYYSQIVNDFQKGDIAEGYSVSREKKESFPLTVTSAQKNPTAFYLCASSRQGVLGGYTFGSGTRLTVV.